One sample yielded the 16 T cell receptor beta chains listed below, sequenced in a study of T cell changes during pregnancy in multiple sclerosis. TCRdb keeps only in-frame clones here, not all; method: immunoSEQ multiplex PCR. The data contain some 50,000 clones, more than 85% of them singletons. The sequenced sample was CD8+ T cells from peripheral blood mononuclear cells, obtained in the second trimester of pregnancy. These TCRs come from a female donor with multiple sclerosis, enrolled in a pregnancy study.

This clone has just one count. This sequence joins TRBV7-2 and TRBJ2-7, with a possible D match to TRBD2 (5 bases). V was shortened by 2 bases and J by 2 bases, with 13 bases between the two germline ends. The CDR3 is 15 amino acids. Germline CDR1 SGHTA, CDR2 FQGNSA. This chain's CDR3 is CASSLWSGGPYEQYF. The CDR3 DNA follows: TGTGCCAGCAGCTTATGGTCGGGCGGGCCCTACGAGCAGTACTTC.

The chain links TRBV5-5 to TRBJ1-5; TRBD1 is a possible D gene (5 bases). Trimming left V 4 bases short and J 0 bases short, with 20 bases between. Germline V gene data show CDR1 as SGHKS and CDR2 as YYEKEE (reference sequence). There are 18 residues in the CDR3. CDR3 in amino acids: CASSPEAGRSNSNQPQHF. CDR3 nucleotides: TGTGCCAGCAGCCCCGAGGCAGGGAGGTCGAATAGCAATCAGCCCCAGCATTTT.

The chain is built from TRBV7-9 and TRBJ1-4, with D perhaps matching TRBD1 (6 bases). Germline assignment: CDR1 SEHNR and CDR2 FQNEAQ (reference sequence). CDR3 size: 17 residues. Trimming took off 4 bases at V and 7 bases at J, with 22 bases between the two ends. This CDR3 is CASSSYPASTGSEKLFF. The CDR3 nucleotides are TGTGCCAGCAGCTCATACCCCGCCAGCACAGGGAGTGAAAAACTGTTTTTT.

The CDR3 protein is CATSTLTGSPPLHF. CDR3 DNA: TGTGCCACCAGCACCTTAACAGGGAGTCCACCCCTCCACTTT. The chain links TRBV15 to TRBJ1-6, with D possibly matching TRBD1 (6 bases). The CDR3 extends over 14 amino acids. V dropped 4 bases and J dropped 11 bases, with 15 bases sitting between them. Germline V lookup: CDR1 LNHNV, CDR2 YYDKDF (reference sequence).

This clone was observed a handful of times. The CDR3 reads CASSLSDQPQHF. The DNA for the CDR3 is TGTGCCAGCAGCTTGTCCGATCAGCCCCAGCATTTT. The chain couples TRBV5-6 to TRBJ1-5; no firm D call. Between the trimmed V and J ends, which lost 1 base and 5 bases, there was a span of 4 bases. There are 12 residues in the CDR3. Germline V CDR1 and CDR2: SGHDT, YYEEEE.

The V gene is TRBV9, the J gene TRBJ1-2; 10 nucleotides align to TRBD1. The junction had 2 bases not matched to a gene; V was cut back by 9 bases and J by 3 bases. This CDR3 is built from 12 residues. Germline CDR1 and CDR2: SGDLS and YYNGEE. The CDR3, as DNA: TGTGCCACCGGACAGGGGGACTATGGCTACACCTTC. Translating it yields CATGQGDYGYTF.

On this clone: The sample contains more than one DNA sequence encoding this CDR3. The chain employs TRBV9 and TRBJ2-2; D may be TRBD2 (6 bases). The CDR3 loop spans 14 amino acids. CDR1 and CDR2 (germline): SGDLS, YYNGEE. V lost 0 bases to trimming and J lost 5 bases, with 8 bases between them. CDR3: CASSVGGVTGELFF. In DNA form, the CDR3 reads TGTGCCAGCAGCGTAGGGGGGGTAACCGGGGAGCTGTTTTTT. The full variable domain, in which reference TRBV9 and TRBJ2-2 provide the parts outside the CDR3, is DSGVTQTPKHLITATGQRVTLRCSPRSGDLSVYWYQQSLDQGLQFLIQYYNGEERAKGNILERFSAQQFPDLHSELNLSSLELGDSALYFCASSVGGVTGELFFGEGSRLTVL.

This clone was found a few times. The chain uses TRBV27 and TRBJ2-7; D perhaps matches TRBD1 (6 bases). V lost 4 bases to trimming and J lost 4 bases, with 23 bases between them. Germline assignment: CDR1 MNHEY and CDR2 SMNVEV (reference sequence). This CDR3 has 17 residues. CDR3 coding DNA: TGTGCCAGCAGTTCGGAGGACAGTCTTGGGGCCCTATACGAGCAGTACTTC. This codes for CASSSEDSLGALYEQYF.

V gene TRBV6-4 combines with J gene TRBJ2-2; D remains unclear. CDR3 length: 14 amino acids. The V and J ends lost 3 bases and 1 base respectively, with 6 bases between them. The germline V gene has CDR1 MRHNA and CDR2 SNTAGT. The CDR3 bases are TGTGCCAGCAGTGAGAGAGGGAACACCGGGGAGCTGTTTTTT. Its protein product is CASSERGNTGELFF.

CDR3: CASSAMGGRVGEKLFF. The CDR3 DNA follows: TGCGCCAGCAGCGCTATGGGAGGGCGAGTGGGTGAAAAACTGTTTTTT. This sequence joins TRBV4-1 and TRBJ1-4; no reliable D call. From germline, CDR1 is MGHRA and CDR2 YSYEKL. V was trimmed by 5 bases and J by 7 bases, leaving 20 bases between them. The CDR3 is 16 residues long.

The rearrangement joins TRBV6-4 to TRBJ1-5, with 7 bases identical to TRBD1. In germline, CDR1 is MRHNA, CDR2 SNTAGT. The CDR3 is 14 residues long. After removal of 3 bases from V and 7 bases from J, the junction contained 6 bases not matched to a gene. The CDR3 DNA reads TGTGCCAGCAGTGAAGGGGGCGCGGGCCAGCCCCAGCATTTT. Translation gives CASSEGGAGQPQHF.

CDR3 in DNA: TGTGCCAGCAGCTTCCGTTACGGCGAGCAGTACTTC. Its translation is CASSFRYGEQYF. The chain couples TRBV7-2 to TRBJ2-7; D gene ambiguous. The V and J ends lost 3 bases and 6 bases respectively, with 9 bases between them. Germline V gene sequence: CDR1 SGHTA, CDR2 FQGNSA. This CDR3 comprises 12 residues.

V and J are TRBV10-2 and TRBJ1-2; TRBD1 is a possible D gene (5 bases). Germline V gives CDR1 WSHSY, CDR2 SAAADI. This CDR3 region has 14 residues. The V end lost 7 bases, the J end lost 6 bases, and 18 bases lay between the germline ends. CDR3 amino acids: CASTQGGLLDGYTF. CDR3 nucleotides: TGCGCCAGCACCCAGGGAGGTCTACTAGATGGCTACACCTTC.

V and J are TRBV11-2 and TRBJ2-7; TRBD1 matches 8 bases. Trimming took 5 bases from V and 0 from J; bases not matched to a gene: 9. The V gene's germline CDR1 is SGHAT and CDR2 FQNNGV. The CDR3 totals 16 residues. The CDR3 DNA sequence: TGTGCCAGCAGCACCGATCGGGACAGGAGCTCCTACGAGCAGTACTTC. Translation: CASSTDRDRSSYEQYF.

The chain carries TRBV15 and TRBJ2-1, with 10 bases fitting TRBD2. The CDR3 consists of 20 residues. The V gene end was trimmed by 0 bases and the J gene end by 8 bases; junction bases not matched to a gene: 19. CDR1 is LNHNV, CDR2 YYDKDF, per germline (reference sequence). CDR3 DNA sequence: TGTGCCACCAGCAGAGAGGCAGGGCATTGGAGCGGGGGGGCCGTAGATGAGCAGTTCTTC. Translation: CATSREAGHWSGGAVDEQFF.

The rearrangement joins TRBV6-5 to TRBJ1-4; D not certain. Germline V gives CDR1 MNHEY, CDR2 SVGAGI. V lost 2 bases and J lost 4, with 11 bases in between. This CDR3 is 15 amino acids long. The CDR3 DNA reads TGTGCCAGCAGTTACCTCGCAGATGATAATGAAAAACTGTTTTTT. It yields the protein CASSYLADDNEKLFF.